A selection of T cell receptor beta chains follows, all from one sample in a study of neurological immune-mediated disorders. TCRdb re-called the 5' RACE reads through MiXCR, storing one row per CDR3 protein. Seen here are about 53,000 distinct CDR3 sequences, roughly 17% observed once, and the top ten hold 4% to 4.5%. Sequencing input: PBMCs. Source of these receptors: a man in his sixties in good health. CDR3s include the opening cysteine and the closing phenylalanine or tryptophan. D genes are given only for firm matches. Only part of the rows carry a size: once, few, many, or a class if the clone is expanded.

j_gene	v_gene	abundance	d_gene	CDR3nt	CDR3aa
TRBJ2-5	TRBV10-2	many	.	TGCGCCAGCCTGGGCGGAAACCCGACCCAGTACTTC	CASLGGNPTQYF
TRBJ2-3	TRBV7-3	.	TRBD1	TGTGCCAGCAGCTTATCAACAGGGGGAGATACGCAGTATTTT	CASSLSTGGDTQYF
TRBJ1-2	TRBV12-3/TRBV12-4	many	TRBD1	TGTGCCAGCAGCCGACAGGGGCCGGGTGGCTACACCTTC	CASSRQGPGGYTF
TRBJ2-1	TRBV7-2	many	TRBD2	TGTGCCAGCAGCAAGCGTAGCGGGAGTAGTAATGAGCAGTTCTTC	CASSKRSGSSNEQFF
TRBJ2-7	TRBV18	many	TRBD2	TGTGCCAGCTCACCAGGGACTAGCGGGAGCTACGAGCAGTACTTC	CASSPGTSGSYEQYF
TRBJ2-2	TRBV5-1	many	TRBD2	TGCGCCAGCAGCTTCCTAGCGGGATTAACCACCGGGGAGCTGTTTTTT	CASSFLAGLTTGELFF
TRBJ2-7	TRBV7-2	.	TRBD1	TGTGCCAGCAGCTCCCAGACAGGGGAAGGCTACGAGCAGTACTTC	CASSSQTGEGYEQYF
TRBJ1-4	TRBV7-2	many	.	TGTGCCAGCAGCTTAGGGGGACGGGAAAAACTGTTTTTT	CASSLGGREKLFF
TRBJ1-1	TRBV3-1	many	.	TGTGCCAGCAGCCAAGTGGGGGAGAGGAGAGCTTTCTTT	CASSQVGERRAFF
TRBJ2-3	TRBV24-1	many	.	TGTGCCACCAGTCCTGCGAGGAGCCAGCTCACAGATACGCAGTATTTT	CATSPARSQLTDTQYF
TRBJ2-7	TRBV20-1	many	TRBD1	TGCAGTGCTAGACCCTGGGGCGACAGGGGGTACTACGAGCAGTACTTC	CSARPWGDRGYYEQYF
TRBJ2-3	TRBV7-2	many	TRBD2	TGTGCCAGCAGGCTCCGGGGTAGCGGGAGGGCCGGGGGCACAGATACGCAGTATTTT	CASRLRGSGRAGGTDTQYF